What follows are 21 T cell receptor beta chains derived from one specimen sequenced in a study of cytomegalovirus exposure and HLA in healthy donors. With 60 Vbeta and 13 Jbeta primers, the PCR was carried out. Assay: immunoSEQ multiplex PCR; the TCRdb copy retains only in-frame clones and omits some. The sample consists of approximately 160,000 clones, less than 80% of them appearing once. Sequencing used PBMCs. These receptors all stem from a female donor in good health and CMV-seronegative.

The chain links TRBV18 to TRBJ1-2, with 8 bases fitting TRBD1. Trimming removed 3 bases from V and 8 bases from J; junction bases left unmatched: 14. This CDR3 has 16 amino acids. Germline CDR1 reads KGHSH; CDR2 reads LQKENI. The CDR3 coding sequence is TGTGCCAGCTCACCTCCGAGGGTTCGGACAGGGAGCGGCTACACCTTC. Translation gives CASSPPRVRTGSGYTF.

V usage is TRBV27 and J usage is TRBJ1-2, with unresolved D. Germline CDR1 MNHEY, CDR2 SMNVEV (reference sequence). This CDR3 region has 13 residues. The V end lost 4 bases, the J end lost 4 bases, and 10 bases lay between the germline ends. The chain's CDR3 is CASSSLVSYGYTF. The DNA of the CDR3 is TGTGCCAGCAGTTCTTTGGTTAGCTATGGCTACACCTTC.

The J gene is TRBJ1-2, the V gene TRBV21-1; TRBD1, the table's D call, was not compared with the DNA. TRBV21-1 is an annotated pseudogene. CDR3 length equals 18 residues. The CDR3 coding sequence is TGTGCCAGCAGCAAAGTGGCTATGCGGGACAGTCAAGGGAATGGCTACACCTTC. As protein: CASSKVAMRDSQGNGYTF.

V usage is TRBV29-1 and J usage is TRBJ1-1, with D perhaps TRBD1 (6 bases). V was pared by 4 bases and J by 5 bases, with 11 bases between. The CDR3 is 12 residues long. Looked up from germline, CDR1 is SQVTM and CDR2 is ANQGSEA. CDR3 residues: CSVVGGRTEAFF. The CDR3 DNA sequence: TGCAGCGTTGTAGGGGGACGGACTGAAGCTTTCTTT.

This chain joins TRBV7-2 and TRBJ2-7; 7 nucleotides agree with TRBD2. CDR3 size: 16 residues. Germline V gene data show CDR1 as SGHTA and CDR2 as FQGNSA. V lost 0 bases and J lost 2; bases outside the gene matches: 7. In DNA form, the CDR3 reads TGTGCCAGCAGCTTAGCGACCAGCGGGGTAGCCTACGAGCAGTACTTC. This gives the protein CASSLATSGVAYEQYF.

The CDR3 here is CASSQGYSMLGYTF. The CDR3 nucleotides are TGCGCCAGCAGTCAGGGGTACTCTATGCTTGGCTACACCTTC. The chain joins TRBV4-1 to TRBJ1-2, with D maybe TRBD1 (6 bases). This CDR3 is 14 amino acids long. V was trimmed by 6 bases and J by 7 bases, leaving 18 bases between them. Germline lookup yields CDR1 MGHRA and CDR2 YSYEKL.

This clone was recorded once. The chain joins TRBV2 to TRBJ1-3; possible D gene TRBD1, 6 bases. Trimming shortened V by 8 bases and J by 4 bases, and 24 bases separated the two germline ends. Germline CDR1 reads SNHLY; CDR2 reads FYNNEI. The CDR3 sequence is 17 residues long. CDR3 in amino acids: CASGRGSGDLSGNTIYF. The CDR3 nucleotides are TGTGCCAGCGGGCGAGGGTCAGGGGATCTGTCCGGAAACACCATATATTTT.

The chain combines TRBV4-1 with TRBJ1-5; a possible D gene is TRBD1 (5 bases). Germline CDR1 reads MGHRA; CDR2 reads YSYEKL. The CDR3 runs 14 residues. V shed 0 bases and J shed 9 bases, with 12 bases lying between them. The CDR3: CASSQESMGGPQHF. CDR3 DNA sequence: TGCGCCAGCAGCCAAGAGTCGATGGGGGGGCCCCAGCATTTT.

This sequence joins TRBV14 and TRBJ2-3; 10 nucleotides agree with TRBD1. With 2 bases clipped from V and 3 bases from J, the junction kept 5 bases outside the gene matches. From germline, CDR1 is SGHDN and CDR2 FVKESK. The CDR3 spans 16 residues. Written as DNA, the CDR3 is TGTGCCAGCAGCCAACGACCGGGACAGGGGACAGATACGCAGTATTTT. Translated, it gives CASSQRPGQGTDTQYF. The complete variable domain, with remaining parts taken from reference TRBV14 and TRBJ2-3, reads EAGVTQFPSHSVIEKGQTVTLRCDPISGHDNLYWYRRVMGKEIKFLLHFVKESKQDESGMPNNRFLAERTGGTYSTLKVQPAELEDSGVYFCASSQRPGQGTDTQYFGPGTRLTVL.

The chain couples TRBV4-3 to TRBJ1-2; TRBD1 matches at 9 bases. This CDR3 contains 15 residues. Germline V gene lookup returns CDR1 LGHNA and CDR2 YSLEER. With 0 bases clipped from V and 7 bases from J, the junction kept 6 bases outside the gene matches. This chain's CDR3 is CASSQDRWDRAGYTF. In DNA, the CDR3 is TGCGCCAGCAGCCAAGACCGTTGGGACAGGGCTGGCTACACCTTC.

The table lists this clone with a count of one. The CDR3 bases are TGTGCCAGCAGCCAAGGGGCTAGCGGGTCCACAGATACGCAGTATTTT. Its translation is CASSQGASGSTDTQYF. J is TRBJ2-3 and V is TRBV4-2; TRBD2 matches 8 bases. The junction had 5 bases not matched to a gene; V was cut back by 1 base and J by 2 bases. CDR3 size: 16 residues. Germline V lookup: CDR1 LGHNA, CDR2 YNFKEQ.

V gene TRBV29-1 combines with J gene TRBJ2-5, with 12 bases fitting TRBD2. The CDR3 spans 12 residues. With V trimmed by 6 bases and J by 5 bases, 1 base remained unmatched. From germline, CDR1 is SQVTM and CDR2 ANQGSEA. The CDR3 spells CSVLAGGETQYF. The CDR3 DNA is TGCAGCGTGCTAGCGGGGGGGGAGACCCAGTACTTC.

This clone was recorded once. V is TRBV5-1 and J is TRBJ1-1; no definite D call. The CDR3 has 14 amino acids. V dropped 2 bases and J dropped 5 bases, with 13 bases sitting between them. The germline V gene has CDR1 SGHRS and CDR2 YFSETQ. The CDR3 sequence is CASSLSGSLTEAFF. The CDR3 DNA follows: TGCGCCAGCAGCTTATCCGGTTCGTTGACTGAAGCTTTCTTT.

The chain employs TRBV5-1 and TRBJ1-1; a possible D gene is TRBD1 (6 bases). The CDR3 contains 15 residues. Looked up from germline, CDR1 is SGHRS and CDR2 is YFSETQ. V gave up 4 bases and J gave up 1 base, with 14 bases separating them. CDR3 DNA sequence: TGCGCCAGCAGCCAAGGCACAGGGACGAACACTGAAGCTTTCTTT. Translation gives CASSQGTGTNTEAFF.

The chain has TRBV7-2 and TRBJ2-7; perhaps TRBD2 as D (6 bases). Trimming took 5 bases from V and 6 from J, leaving 11 bases between them. Germline loops: CDR1 SGHTA, CDR2 FQGNSA. The CDR3 sequence is 12 residues long. In DNA form, the CDR3 reads TGTGCCAGCAGCAGGGAGGTAGGCGAGCAGTACTTC. Its translation: CASSREVGEQYF.

V and J are TRBV7-9 and TRBJ2-3; D call uncertain. V lost 5 bases, J lost 3 bases, and 18 bases lay in between. This CDR3 is built from 16 residues. Germline CDR1 and CDR2: SEHNR and FQNEAQ (reference sequence). This CDR3 is CASSPVSDYRTDTQYF. CDR3 DNA: TGTGCCAGCAGCCCAGTCTCTGATTATCGAACAGATACGCAGTATTTT.

The chain carries TRBV6-5 and TRBJ2-5, with D perhaps matching TRBD2 (6 bases). The germline gives CDR1 MNHEY, CDR2 SVGAGI. V lost 5 bases and J 5 bases, leaving 9 bases between the germline ends. This CDR3 spans 12 amino acids. The CDR3 here is CASSRSGETQYF. The CDR3, as DNA: TGTGCCAGCAGTAGAAGCGGGGAGACCCAGTACTTC.

The chain is built from TRBV5-1 and TRBJ2-1; TRBD2 matches at 7 bases. The CDR3 runs to 15 residues. The germline V gene encodes CDR1 SGHRS and CDR2 YFSETQ. J lost 0 bases, V lost 7 bases, and 7 bases had no gene match. In nucleotides, the CDR3 is TGCGCCAGCTATCCGGGGGGAAGCTCCTACAATGAGCAGTTCTTC. Its protein product is CASYPGGSSYNEQFF.

This clone has more than one count but fewer than ten. The rearrangement joins TRBV5-1 to TRBJ2-3; TRBD2 is a possible D gene (7 bases). The germline gives CDR1 SGHRS, CDR2 YFSETQ. V lost 4 bases to trimming and J lost 4 bases, with 10 bases between them. The CDR3 extends over 13 amino acids. The CDR3 DNA follows: TGCGCCAGCAGCCAGGGGAGGGCAGATACGCAGTATTTT. This sequence encodes CASSQGRADTQYF.

This chain joins TRBV30 and TRBJ2-4; D is undetermined. The CDR3 runs to 11 residues. In germline, CDR1 is GTSNPN, CDR2 SVGIG (reference sequence). The V end was cut by 0 bases, the J end by 7 bases, with 4 bases between. DNA of the CDR3: TGTGCCTGGAGTGTACAGAACATTCAGTACTTC. Residues: CAWSVQNIQYF.

The chain recombines TRBV7-9 with TRBJ2-1; 8 bases fit TRBD1. Germline V gene sequence: CDR1 SEHNR, CDR2 FQNEAQ (reference sequence). The length of the CDR3 is 13 residues. Trimming at V came to 6 bases and at J to 5 bases, leaving 3 bases not matched to a gene. CDR3 in amino acids: CASRGTGHNEQFF. The DNA for the CDR3 is TGTGCCAGCAGGGGGACAGGTCACAATGAGCAGTTCTTC.